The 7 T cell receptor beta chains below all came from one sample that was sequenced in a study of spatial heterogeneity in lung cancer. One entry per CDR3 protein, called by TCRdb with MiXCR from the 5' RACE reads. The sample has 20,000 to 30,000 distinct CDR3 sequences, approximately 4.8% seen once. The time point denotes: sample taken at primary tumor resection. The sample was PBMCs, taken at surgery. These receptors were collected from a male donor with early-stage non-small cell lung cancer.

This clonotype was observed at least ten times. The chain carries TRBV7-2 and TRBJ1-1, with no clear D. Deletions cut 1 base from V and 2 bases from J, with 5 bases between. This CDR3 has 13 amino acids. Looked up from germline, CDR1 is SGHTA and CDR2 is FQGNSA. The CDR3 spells CASSLGANTEAFF. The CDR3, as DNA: TGTGCCAGCAGCTTAGGGGCAAACACTGAAGCTTTCTTT.

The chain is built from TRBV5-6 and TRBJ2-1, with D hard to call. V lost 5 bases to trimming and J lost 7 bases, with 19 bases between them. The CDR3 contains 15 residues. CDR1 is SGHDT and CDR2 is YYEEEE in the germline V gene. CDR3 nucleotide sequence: TGTGCCAGCAGTTCTACGTGGGTTGCCTTAAATGAGCAGTTCTTC. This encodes CASSSTWVALNEQFF.

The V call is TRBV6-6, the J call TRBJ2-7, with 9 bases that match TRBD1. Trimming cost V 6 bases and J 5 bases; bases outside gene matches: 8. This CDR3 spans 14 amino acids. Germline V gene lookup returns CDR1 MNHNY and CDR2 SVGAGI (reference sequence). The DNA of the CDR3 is TGTGCCAGCAGCGCCCCGGGACAGGGTGACGAGCAGTACTTC. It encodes CASSAPGQGDEQYF.

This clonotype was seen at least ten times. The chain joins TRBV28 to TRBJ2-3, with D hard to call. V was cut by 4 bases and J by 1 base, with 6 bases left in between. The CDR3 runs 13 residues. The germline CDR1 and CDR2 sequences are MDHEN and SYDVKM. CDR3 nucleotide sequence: TGTGCCAGCAGTTCCCCTCGCACAGATACGCAGTATTTT. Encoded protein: CASSSPRTDTQYF.

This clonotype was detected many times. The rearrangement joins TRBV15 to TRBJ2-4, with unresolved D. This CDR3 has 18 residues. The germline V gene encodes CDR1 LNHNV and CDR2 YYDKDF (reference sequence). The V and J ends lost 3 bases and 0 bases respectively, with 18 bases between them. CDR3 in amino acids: CATSSPPTPGLAKNIQYF. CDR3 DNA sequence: TGTGCCACCAGCAGCCCCCCTACCCCGGGCTTAGCCAAAAACATTCAGTACTTC.

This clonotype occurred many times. CDR3 coding DNA: TGTGCCAGCAGCCCCCGACTCCTGAGCTCCTACAATGAGCAGTTCTTC. It specifies CASSPRLLSSYNEQFF. The V and J genes are TRBV6-1 and TRBJ2-1; D unclear. This CDR3 comprises 16 residues. V lost 6 bases to trimming and J lost 0 bases, with 15 bases between them. Germline CDR1 reads MNHNS; CDR2 reads SASEGT.

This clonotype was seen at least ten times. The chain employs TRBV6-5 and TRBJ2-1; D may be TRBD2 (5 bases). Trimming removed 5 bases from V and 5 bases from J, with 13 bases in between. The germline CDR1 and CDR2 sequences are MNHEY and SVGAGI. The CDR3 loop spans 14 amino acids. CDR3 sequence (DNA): TGTGCCAGCAGTCCCCGGACTCTAAACAATGAGCAGTTCTTC. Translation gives CASSPRTLNNEQFF.